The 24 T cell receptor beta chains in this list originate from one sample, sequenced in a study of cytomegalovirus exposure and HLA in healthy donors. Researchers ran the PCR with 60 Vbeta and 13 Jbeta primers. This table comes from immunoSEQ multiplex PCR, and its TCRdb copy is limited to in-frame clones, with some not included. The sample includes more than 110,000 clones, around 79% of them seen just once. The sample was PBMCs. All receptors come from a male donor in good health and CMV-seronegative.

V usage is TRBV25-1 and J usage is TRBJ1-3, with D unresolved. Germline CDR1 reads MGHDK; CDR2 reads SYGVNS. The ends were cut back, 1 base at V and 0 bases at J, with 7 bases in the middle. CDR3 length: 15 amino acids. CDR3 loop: CASSESGSSGNTIYF. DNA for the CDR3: TGTGCCAGCAGTGAATCTGGTAGCTCTGGAAACACCATATATTTT.

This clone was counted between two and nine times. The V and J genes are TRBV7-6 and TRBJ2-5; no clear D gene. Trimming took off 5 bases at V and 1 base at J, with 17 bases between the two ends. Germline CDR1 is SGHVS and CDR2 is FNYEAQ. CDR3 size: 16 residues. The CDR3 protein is CASSVEALTIQETQYF. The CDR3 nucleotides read TGTGCCAGCAGCGTTGAGGCACTAACCATCCAAGAGACCCAGTACTTC.

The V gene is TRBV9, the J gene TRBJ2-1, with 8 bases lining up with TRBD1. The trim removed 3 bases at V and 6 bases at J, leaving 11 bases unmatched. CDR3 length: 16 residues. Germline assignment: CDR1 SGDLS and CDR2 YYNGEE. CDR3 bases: TGTGCCAGCAGCGGCCTGCAGGGGGCAAGGTTCAATGAGCAGTTCTTC. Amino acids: CASSGLQGARFNEQFF.

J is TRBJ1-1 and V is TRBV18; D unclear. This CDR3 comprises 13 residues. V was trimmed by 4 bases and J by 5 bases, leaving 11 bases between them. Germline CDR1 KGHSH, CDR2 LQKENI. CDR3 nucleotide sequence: TGTGCCAGCTCACTACGGACTGGGACTGAAGCTTTCTTT. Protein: CASSLRTGTEAFF. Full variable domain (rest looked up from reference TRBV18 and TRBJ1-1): NAGVMQNPRHLVRRRGQEARLRCSPMKGHSHVYWYRQLPEEGLKFMVYLQKENIIDESGMPKERFSAEFPKEGPSILRIQQVVRGDSAAYFCASSLRTGTEAFFGQGTRLTVV.

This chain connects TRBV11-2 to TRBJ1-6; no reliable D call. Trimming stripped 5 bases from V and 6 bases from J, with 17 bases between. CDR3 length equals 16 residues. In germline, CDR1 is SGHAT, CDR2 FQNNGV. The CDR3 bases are TGTGCCAGCAGCCCCGTTGGGGAGACCCTTAATTCACCCCTCCACTTT. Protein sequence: CASSPVGETLNSPLHF. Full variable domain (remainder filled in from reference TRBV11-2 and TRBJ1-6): EAGVAQSPRYKIIEKRQSVAFWCNPISGHATLYWYQQILGQGPKLLIQFQNNGVVDDSQLPKDRFSAERLKGVDSTLKIQPAKLEDSAVYLCASSPVGETLNSPLHFGNGTRLTVT.

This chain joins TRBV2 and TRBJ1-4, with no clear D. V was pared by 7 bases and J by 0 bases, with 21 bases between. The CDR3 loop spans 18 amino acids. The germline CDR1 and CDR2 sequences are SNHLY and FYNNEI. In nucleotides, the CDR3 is TGTGCCAGCATTTCCGGGAGAAAGGTGTCCCCAACTAATGAAAAACTGTTTTTT. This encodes CASISGRKVSPTNEKLFF. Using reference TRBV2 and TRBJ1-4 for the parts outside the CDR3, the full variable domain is EPEVTQTPSHQVTQMGQEVILRCVPISNHLYFYWYRQILGQKVEFLVSFYNNEISEKSEIFDDQFSVERPDGSNFTLKIRSTKLEDSAMYFCASISGRKVSPTNEKLFFGSGTQLSVL.

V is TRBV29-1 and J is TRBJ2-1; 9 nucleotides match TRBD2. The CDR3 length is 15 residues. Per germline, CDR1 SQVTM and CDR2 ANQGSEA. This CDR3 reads CTPGRGGSSYNEQFF. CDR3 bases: TGCACCCCTGGGCGGGGGGGGAGCTCCTACAATGAGCAGTTCTTC.

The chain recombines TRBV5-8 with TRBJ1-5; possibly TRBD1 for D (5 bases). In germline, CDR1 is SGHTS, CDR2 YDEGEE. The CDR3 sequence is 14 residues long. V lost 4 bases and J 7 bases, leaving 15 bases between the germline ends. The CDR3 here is CASSRGDLWQPQHF. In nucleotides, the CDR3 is TGTGCCAGCAGCCGGGGGGACCTTTGGCAGCCCCAGCATTTT.

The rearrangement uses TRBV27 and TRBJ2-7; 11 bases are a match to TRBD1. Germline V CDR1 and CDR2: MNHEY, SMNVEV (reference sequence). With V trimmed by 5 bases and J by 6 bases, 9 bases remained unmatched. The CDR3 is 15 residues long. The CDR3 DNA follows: TGTGCCAGCAGTCCTTCTTTAGGGACAGGGGGCGAGCAGTACTTC. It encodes CASSPSLGTGGEQYF.

The CDR3: CASSLGAGRANEQFF. The CDR3, as DNA: TGCGCCAGCAGCTTGGGCGCGGGGCGGGCCAATGAGCAGTTCTTC. The chain couples TRBV5-1 to TRBJ2-1, with D possibly TRBD2 on 6 matching bases. This CDR3 contains 15 residues. The V end lost 0 bases, the J end lost 6 bases, and 13 bases lay between the germline ends. Germline CDR1 is SGHRS and CDR2 is YFSETQ.

CDR3 in DNA: TGTGCTAGTGGTTTGGTACGGAGGGGAAGACTAGCCAAAAACATTCAGTACTTC. This gives the protein CASGLVRRGRLAKNIQYF. The chain has TRBV12-5 and TRBJ2-4, with D perhaps matching TRBD2 (6 bases). Trimming removed 0 bases at V and 0 bases at J, with 15 bases between. This CDR3 has 18 amino acids. Germline-derived CDR1 and CDR2 are LGHNT and FRNRAP.

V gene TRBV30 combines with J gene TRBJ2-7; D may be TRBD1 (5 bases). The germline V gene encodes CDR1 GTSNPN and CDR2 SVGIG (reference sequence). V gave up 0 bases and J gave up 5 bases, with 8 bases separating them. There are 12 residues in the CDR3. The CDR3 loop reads CAWSVVGDEQYF. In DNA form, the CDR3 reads TGTGCCTGGAGTGTAGTAGGGGACGAGCAGTACTTC.

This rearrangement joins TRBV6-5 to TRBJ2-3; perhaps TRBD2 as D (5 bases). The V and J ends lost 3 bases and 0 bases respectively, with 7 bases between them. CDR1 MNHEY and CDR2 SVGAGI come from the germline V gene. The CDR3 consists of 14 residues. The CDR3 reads CASSYRDSTDTQYF. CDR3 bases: TGTGCCAGCAGTTATCGGGATAGCACAGATACGCAGTATTTT.

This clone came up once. The CDR3 DNA sequence: TGTGCCACCAGCACTAGGACTAGCGGGGAGGATACGCAGTATTTT. This gives the protein CATSTRTSGEDTQYF. The chain has TRBV15 and TRBJ2-3, with TRBD2 matching 12 bases. The CDR3 runs 15 residues. Germline trimming cut 4 bases from V and 6 bases from J; bases unmatched to any gene: 5. Per the germline V gene, CDR1 is LNHNV and CDR2 is YYDKDF (reference sequence).

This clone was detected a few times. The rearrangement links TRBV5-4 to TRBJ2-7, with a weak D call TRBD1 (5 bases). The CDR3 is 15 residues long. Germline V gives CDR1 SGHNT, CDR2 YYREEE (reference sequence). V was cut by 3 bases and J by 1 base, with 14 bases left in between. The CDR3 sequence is CASSSPGILSYEQYF. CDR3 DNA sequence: TGTGCCAGCAGCTCACCAGGGATATTATCCTACGAGCAGTACTTC. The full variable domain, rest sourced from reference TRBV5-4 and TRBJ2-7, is ETGVTQSPTHLIKTRGQQVTLRCSSQSGHNTVSWYQQALGQGPQFIFQYYREEENGRGNFPPRFSGLQFPNYSSELNVNALELDDSALYLCASSSPGILSYEQYFGPGTRLTVT.

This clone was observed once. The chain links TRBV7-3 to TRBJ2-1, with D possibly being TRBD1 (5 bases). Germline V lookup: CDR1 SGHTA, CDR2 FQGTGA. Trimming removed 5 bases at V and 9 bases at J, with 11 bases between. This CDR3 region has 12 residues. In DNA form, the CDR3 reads TGTGCCAGCAGCACAACAGGAATTGAGCAGTTCTTC. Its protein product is CASSTTGIEQFF.

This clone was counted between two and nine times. In nucleotides, the CDR3 is TGTGCCAGCAGCTTACCGGGACAGGGGGCGAACGAGCAGTACTTC. It encodes CASSLPGQGANEQYF. The chain combines TRBV7-9 with TRBJ2-7; 12 bases are a match to TRBD1. The CDR3 spans 15 residues. Trimming cost V 2 bases and J 5 bases; bases outside gene matches: 4. The germline V gene has CDR1 SEHNR and CDR2 FQNEAQ (reference sequence).

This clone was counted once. DNA for the CDR3: TGCGCCAGCAGCTTGGAGTACAGCTATGGCTACACCTTC. Translation: CASSLEYSYGYTF. The rearrangement joins TRBV5-1 to TRBJ1-2; D gene unclear. V lost 0 bases to trimming and J lost 4 bases, with 7 bases between them. The germline V gene encodes CDR1 SGHRS and CDR2 YFSETQ. The CDR3 has 13 residues.

CDR3 residues: CASSIFFKQGVTYNEQFF. The CDR3, as DNA: TGTGCCAGTAGTATATTCTTCAAACAGGGGGTAACCTACAATGAGCAGTTCTTC. This chain connects TRBV19 to TRBJ2-1, with 8 positions matching TRBD1. The CDR3 loop spans 18 amino acids. CDR1 and CDR2 (germline): LNHDA, SQIVND (reference sequence). Trimming cost V 2 bases and J 2 bases; bases outside gene matches: 11.

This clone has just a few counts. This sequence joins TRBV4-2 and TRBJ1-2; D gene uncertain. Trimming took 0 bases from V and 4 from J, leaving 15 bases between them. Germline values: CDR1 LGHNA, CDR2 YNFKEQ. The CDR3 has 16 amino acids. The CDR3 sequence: CASSQDPPSGSYGYTF. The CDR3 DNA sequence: TGTGCCAGCAGCCAAGACCCTCCGTCGGGGTCCTATGGCTACACCTTC.

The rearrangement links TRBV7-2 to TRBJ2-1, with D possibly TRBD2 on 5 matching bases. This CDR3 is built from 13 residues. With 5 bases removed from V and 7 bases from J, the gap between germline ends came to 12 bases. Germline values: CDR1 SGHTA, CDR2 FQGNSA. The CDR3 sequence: CASSPNGVNEQFF. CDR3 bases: TGTGCCAGCAGCCCGAACGGGGTAAATGAGCAGTTCTTC.

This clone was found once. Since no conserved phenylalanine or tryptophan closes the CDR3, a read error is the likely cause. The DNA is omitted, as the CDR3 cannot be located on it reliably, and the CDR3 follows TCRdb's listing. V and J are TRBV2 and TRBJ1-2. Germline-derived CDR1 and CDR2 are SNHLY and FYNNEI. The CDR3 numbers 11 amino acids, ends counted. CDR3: CASFLALQPGL.

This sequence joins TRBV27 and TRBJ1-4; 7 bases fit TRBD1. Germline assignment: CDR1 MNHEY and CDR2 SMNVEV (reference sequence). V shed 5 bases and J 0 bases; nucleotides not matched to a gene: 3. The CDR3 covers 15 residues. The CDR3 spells CASSGGTATNEKLFF. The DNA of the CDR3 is TGTGCCAGCAGTGGTGGGACAGCAACTAATGAAAAACTGTTTTTT.

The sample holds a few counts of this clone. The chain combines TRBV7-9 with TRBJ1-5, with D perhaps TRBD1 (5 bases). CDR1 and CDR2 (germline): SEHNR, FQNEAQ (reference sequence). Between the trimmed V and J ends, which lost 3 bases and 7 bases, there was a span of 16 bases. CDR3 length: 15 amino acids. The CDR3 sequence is CASSLSDKSGQPQHF. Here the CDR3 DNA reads TGTGCCAGCAGCTTGTCGGACAAGTCAGGACAGCCCCAGCATTTT.